This TCR beta chain was sequenced during a study of T cell responses to AZD1222 COVID-19 vaccine. Looking at the study overall: Pooling of second doses given at about 4 or about 12 weeks was done.

Study-wide results and caveats: At baseline, seropositivity was found in only a handful of AZD1222 recipients. Unmutated variant regions are reportedly the target of nearly half of TCRs that are spike-specific.

This table comes from immunoSEQ multiplex PCR, and its TCRdb copy is limited to in-frame clones, with some not included. The sample has 90,000 to 110,000 clones; roughly nine tenths are singletons. V lost 0 bases and J lost 11; bases outside the gene matches: 12. The CDR3 consists of 16 residues. Germline CDR1 MGHDK, CDR2 SYGVNS. On this clone itself: Its antigen is not known.

This sequence joins TRBV25-1 and TRBJ1-4; 7 nucleotides align to TRBD1. This clonotype was obtained from an adult in good health. Sequenced here: peripheral blood, sampled on day 0 of AZD1222 vaccination. The CDR3 is CASSEYGGQAIRKLFF. In DNA form, the CDR3 reads TGTGCCAGCAGTGAATACGGAGGACAGGCAATCCGCAAACTGTTTTTT.